These 21 T cell receptor beta chains came from one sample sequenced in a study of technical replicates of blood from a few donors. Measured with immunoSEQ multiplex PCR; TCRdb has only the in-frame clones, and not every one. The data show more than 65,000 clones, 85% to 95% seen once. Sequencing was performed on T cells isolated from PBMCs. The receptors stem from a human donor in good health.

This sequence joins TRBV9 and TRBJ2-1; no clear D. CDR3 length: 15 residues. Between the trimmed V and J ends, which lost 0 bases and 1 base, there was a span of 8 bases. The germline gives CDR1 SGDLS, CDR2 YYNGEE. CDR3 region: CASSVAGGSYNEQFF. CDR3 coding DNA: TGTGCCAGCAGCGTAGCAGGTGGGTCCTACAATGAGCAGTTCTTC.

The chain has TRBV2 and TRBJ2-5; no clear D gene. CDR1 is SNHLY and CDR2 is FYNNEI in the germline V gene. V was clipped by 4 bases and J by 4 bases, with 13 bases between them. This CDR3 is 14 amino acids long. This chain's CDR3 is CASSGRSDGETQYF. CDR3 bases: TGTGCCAGCAGTGGGCGGAGCGACGGAGAGACCCAGTACTTC.

The CDR3, as DNA: TGTGCCAGCAGCTCTAGGGGGAGCTACGAGCAGTACTTC. Its protein is CASSSRGSYEQYF. This chain uses TRBV7-9 with TRBJ2-7; D is possibly TRBD1 (6 bases). The CDR3 contains 13 residues. The germline V gene has CDR1 SEHNR and CDR2 FQNEAQ (reference sequence). The ends were cut back, 4 bases at V and 3 bases at J, with 10 bases in the middle.

The chain links TRBV5-4 to TRBJ2-7; D not certain. Germline loops: CDR1 SGHNT, CDR2 YYREEE (reference sequence). The length of the CDR3 is 11 residues. Trimming cost V 0 bases and J 7 bases, with 5 bases left between them. The CDR3 DNA sequence: TGTGCCAGCAGCTTGGGGCAGGAGCAGTACTTC. Residues: CASSLGQEQYF.

This chain joins TRBV6-4 and TRBJ2-7; 11 bases fit TRBD2. V shed 6 bases and J 2 bases; nucleotides not matched to a gene: 6. From germline, CDR1 is MRHNA and CDR2 SNTAGT. CDR3 length equals 15 residues. Here the CDR3 reads CASRELAGGPYEQYF. CDR3 DNA sequence: TGTGCCAGCAGGGAATTAGCGGGAGGGCCCTACGAGCAGTACTTC.

The chain has TRBV30 and TRBJ1-3, with D unclear. Per germline, CDR1 GTSNPN and CDR2 SVGIG (reference sequence). V was pared by 2 bases and J by 4 bases, with 6 bases between. The CDR3 is 12 amino acids. The CDR3 DNA sequence: TGTGCCTGGAGTCCCGAGGGAAACACCATATATTTT. Translating it yields CAWSPEGNTIYF. Using reference TRBV30 and TRBJ1-3 for the parts outside the CDR3, the full variable domain is SQTIHQWPATLVQPVGSPLSLECTVEGTSNPNLYWYRQAAGRGLQLLFYSVGIGQISSEVPQNLSASRPQDRQFILSSKKLLLSDSGFYLCAWSPEGNTIYFGEGSWLTVV.

The chain has TRBV5-8 and TRBJ2-5; 7 bases are a match to TRBD1. In germline, CDR1 is SGHTS, CDR2 YDEGEE. V dropped 0 bases and J dropped 2; count of bases not matched to a gene: 4. The CDR3 consists of 15 residues. The CDR3 reads CASSLGQGWQETQYF. The CDR3 DNA reads TGTGCCAGCAGCTTGGGACAGGGTTGGCAAGAGACCCAGTACTTC.

This chain's CDR3 is CASSQDVPSGLYNEQFF. The CDR3 DNA reads TGCGCCAGCAGCCAAGATGTCCCTAGCGGACTCTACAATGAGCAGTTCTTC. The V call is TRBV4-1, the J call TRBJ2-1; 7 bases align to TRBD2. The germline gives CDR1 MGHRA, CDR2 YSYEKL. This CDR3 spans 17 amino acids. The ends lost 0 bases at V and 3 bases at J; junction bases unmatched: 8.

The chain has TRBV6-1 and TRBJ2-1; 8 bases agree with TRBD2. CDR3 length equals 14 residues. Germline assignment: CDR1 MNHNS and CDR2 SASEGT. J lost 5 bases, V lost 7 bases, and 7 bases had no gene match. CDR3 nucleotide sequence: TGTGCCAGCATTTATACTAGCGGAAACAATGAGCAGTTCTTC. It codes for CASIYTSGNNEQFF.

The CDR3, as DNA: TGTGCTGGGGACAGGGGGCATGAGCAGTACTTC. This sequence encodes CAGDRGHEQYF. This sequence joins TRBV21-1 and TRBJ2-7; the table names TRBD1, a call not compared with the DNA. TRBV21-1 is given as a pseudogene. The CDR3 loop spans 11 amino acids.

The rearrangement joins TRBV7-2 to TRBJ2-7, with D uncertain. Trimming shortened V by 5 bases and J by 1 base, and 12 bases separated the two germline ends. The CDR3 extends over 14 amino acids. Germline CDR1 SGHTA, CDR2 FQGNSA. The CDR3: CASSQTGSSYEQYF. CDR3 DNA sequence: TGTGCCAGCAGCCAAACCGGGTCGTCCTACGAGCAGTACTTC.

The chain combines TRBV7-2 with TRBJ2-3; 12 bases match TRBD2. The CDR3 has 18 residues. Trimming cost V 1 base and J 3 bases; bases outside gene matches: 8. In germline, CDR1 is SGHTA, CDR2 FQGNSA. The CDR3 region is CASSLELAGGPETDTQYF. The CDR3 DNA sequence: TGTGCCAGCAGCTTAGAACTAGCGGGAGGCCCCGAAACAGATACGCAGTATTTT.

The chain uses TRBV5-4 and TRBJ2-5, with 13 bases identical to TRBD2. The CDR3 is 16 residues long. Germline CDR1 is SGHNT and CDR2 is YYREEE (reference sequence). V lost 4 bases, J lost 2 bases, and 5 bases stayed unmatched. The CDR3 spells CASSTWTSGGQETQYF. In DNA, the CDR3 is TGTGCCAGCAGCACCTGGACTAGCGGGGGTCAAGAGACCCAGTACTTC.

The rearrangement links TRBV19 to TRBJ1-2; possibly TRBD1 for D (5 bases). CDR3 size: 14 residues. The germline CDR1 and CDR2 sequences are LNHDA and SQIVND (reference sequence). The V and J ends lost 6 bases and 4 bases respectively, with 15 bases between them. CDR3 sequence (DNA): TGTGCCAGTAGGGTACAGGAGACCAGCTATGGCTACACCTTC. It codes for CASRVQETSYGYTF. The entire variable domain, with the rest obtained from reference TRBV19 and TRBJ1-2, is as follows: DGGITQSPKYLFRKEGQNVTLSCEQNLNHDAMYWYRQDPGQGLRLIYYSQIVNDFQKGDIAEGYSVSREKKESFPLTVTSAQKNPTAFYLCASRVQETSYGYTFGSGTRLTVV.

This rearrangement joins TRBV11-2 to TRBJ1-2, with 9 bases matching TRBD1. The CDR3 totals 15 residues. CDR1 is SGHAT and CDR2 is FQNNGV in the germline V gene. The V and J ends lost 5 bases and 4 bases, in that order; junction bases with no gene match: 8. The CDR3 DNA reads TGTGCCAGCAGCCAAGGACAGGGGCTTTCCTATGGCTACACCTTC. This gives the protein CASSQGQGLSYGYTF.

The V and J genes are TRBV29-1 and TRBJ1-1; possible D gene TRBD1, 6 bases. CDR3 size: 13 residues. The V and J ends lost 7 bases and 4 bases respectively, with 16 bases between them. Germline CDR1 and CDR2: SQVTM and ANQGSEA. CDR3 sequence: CSGEGGASTEAFF. The CDR3 DNA reads as TGCAGCGGGGAAGGGGGAGCGAGCACTGAAGCTTTCTTT.

The chain links TRBV27 to TRBJ2-1, with no clear D. Germline CDR1 is MNHEY and CDR2 is SMNVEV (reference sequence). This CDR3 spans 14 amino acids. V lost 6 bases and J lost 0, with 9 bases in between. The chain's CDR3 is CASSTEYSYNEQFF. The CDR3 DNA reads as TGTGCCAGCAGCACAGAATACTCCTACAATGAGCAGTTCTTC.

J is TRBJ1-2 and V is TRBV27; D is unresolved. This CDR3 is 13 amino acids long. V gave up 4 bases and J gave up 8 bases, with 14 bases separating them. Per the germline V gene, CDR1 is MNHEY and CDR2 is SMNVEV (reference sequence). Here the CDR3 reads CASSSPKTGGYTF. The CDR3 DNA reads TGTGCCAGCAGTTCTCCAAAGACGGGGGGCTACACCTTC.

This chain connects TRBV7-8 to TRBJ2-7; TRBD2 aligns across 11 bases. V was clipped by 4 bases and J by 1 base; unmatched bases: 6. The germline V gene has CDR1 SGHVS and CDR2 FQNEAQ. The CDR3 has 16 residues. The CDR3 reads CASSSGTSGLSYEQYF. For the CDR3, the DNA is TGTGCCAGCAGCTCCGGGACTAGCGGTTTATCCTACGAGCAGTACTTC.

This clone was detected only once. V is TRBV7-3 and J is TRBJ1-1; TRBD1 is a possible D gene (6 bases). This CDR3 spans 18 amino acids. V was cut by 4 bases and J by 0 bases, with 21 bases left in between. Germline assignment: CDR1 SGHTA and CDR2 FQGTGA. CDR3 sequence reads: CASSSSGQILNMNTEAFF. Here the CDR3 DNA reads TGTGCCAGCAGCTCCTCCGGACAGATTCTTAACATGAACACTGAAGCTTTCTTT.

The rearrangement links TRBV5-1 to TRBJ1-2, with TRBD1 matching 11 bases. There are 15 residues in the CDR3. J gave up 7 bases and V 6 bases, and 11 bases lay outside the gene matches. Germline V CDR1 and CDR2: SGHRS, YFSETQ. This CDR3 is CASTSGQGASRGYTF. As DNA, the CDR3 is TGCGCCAGCACTAGCGGACAGGGGGCATCTCGTGGCTACACCTTC.